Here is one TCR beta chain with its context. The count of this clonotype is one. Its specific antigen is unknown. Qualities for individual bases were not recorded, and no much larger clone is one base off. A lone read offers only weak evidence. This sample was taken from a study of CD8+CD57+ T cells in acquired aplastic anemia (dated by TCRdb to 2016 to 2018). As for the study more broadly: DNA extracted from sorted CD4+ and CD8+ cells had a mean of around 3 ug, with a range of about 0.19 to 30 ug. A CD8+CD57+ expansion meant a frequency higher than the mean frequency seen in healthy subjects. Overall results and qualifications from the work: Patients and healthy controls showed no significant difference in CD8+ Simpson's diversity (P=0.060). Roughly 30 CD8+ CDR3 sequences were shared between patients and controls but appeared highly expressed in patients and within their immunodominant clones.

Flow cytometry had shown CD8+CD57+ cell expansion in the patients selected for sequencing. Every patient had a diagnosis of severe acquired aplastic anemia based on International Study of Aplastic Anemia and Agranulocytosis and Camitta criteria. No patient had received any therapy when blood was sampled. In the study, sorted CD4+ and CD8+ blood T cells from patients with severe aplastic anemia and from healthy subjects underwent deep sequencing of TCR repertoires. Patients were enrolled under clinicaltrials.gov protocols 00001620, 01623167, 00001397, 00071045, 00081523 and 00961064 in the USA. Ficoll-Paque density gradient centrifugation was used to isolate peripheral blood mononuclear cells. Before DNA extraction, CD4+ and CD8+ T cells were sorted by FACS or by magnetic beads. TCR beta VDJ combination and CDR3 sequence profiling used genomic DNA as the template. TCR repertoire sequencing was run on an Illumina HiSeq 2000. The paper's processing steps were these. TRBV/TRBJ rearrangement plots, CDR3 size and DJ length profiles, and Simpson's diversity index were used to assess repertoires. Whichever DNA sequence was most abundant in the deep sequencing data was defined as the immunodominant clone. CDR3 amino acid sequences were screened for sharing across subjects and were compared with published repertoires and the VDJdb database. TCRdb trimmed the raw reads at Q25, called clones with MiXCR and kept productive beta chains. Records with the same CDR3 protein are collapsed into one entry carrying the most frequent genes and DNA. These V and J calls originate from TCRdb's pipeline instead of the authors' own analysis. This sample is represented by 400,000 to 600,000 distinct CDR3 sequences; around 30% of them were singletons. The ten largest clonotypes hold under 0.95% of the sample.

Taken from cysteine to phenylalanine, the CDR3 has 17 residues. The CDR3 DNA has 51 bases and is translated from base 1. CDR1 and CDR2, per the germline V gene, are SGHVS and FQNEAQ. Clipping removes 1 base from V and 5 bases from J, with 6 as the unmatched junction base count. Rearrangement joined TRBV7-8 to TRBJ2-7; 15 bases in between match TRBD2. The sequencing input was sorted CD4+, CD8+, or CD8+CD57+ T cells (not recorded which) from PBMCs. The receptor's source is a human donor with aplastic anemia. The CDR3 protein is CASSLVGLAGGPDEQYF. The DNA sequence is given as TGTGCCAGCAGCTTAGTCGGACTAGCGGGAGGGCCCGACGAGCAGTACTTC.